These T cell receptor beta chains were read from a single sample in a study of T cell responses to AZD1222 COVID-19 vaccine. Libraries were prepared by immunoSEQ multiplex PCR; TCRdb keeps only in-frame clonotypes and omits some of them. The profile shows about 120,000 clones, 75% to 95% of them singletons. The specimen was peripheral blood, collected on day 0 of AZD1222 vaccination. Source of these receptors: an adult in good health. CDR3s include the opening cysteine and the closing phenylalanine or tryptophan. The D gene is left open where the match is weak. Clone size appears in some rows only: once, few, many, or a class for an expanded clone.

J gene: TRBJ1-3; V gene: TRBV18; clone size: NA; D gene: NA; CDR3 DNA: TGTGCCAGCTCAGTAGTGGAGGGCCCTGGAAACACCATATATTTT; CDR3 protein: CASSVVEGPGNTIYF
J gene: TRBJ1-2; V gene: TRBV11-2; clone size: NA; D gene: NA; CDR3 DNA: TGTGCCAGCAGCCCAAACTCAGGCCCCGCGGGCTACACCTTC; CDR3 protein: CASSPNSGPAGYTF
J gene: TRBJ1-5; V gene: TRBV30; clone size: NA; D gene: NA; CDR3 DNA: TGTGCCTGGAGCGAGGGACTCAATCAGCCCCAGCATTTT; CDR3 protein: CAWSEGLNQPQHF
J gene: TRBJ2-5; V gene: TRBV5-1; clone size: NA; D gene: NA; CDR3 DNA: TGCGCCAGCAGCTTTCTGAGGACAGTAAACGATGTTGAAGAGACCCAGTACTTC; CDR3 protein: CASSFLRTVNDVEETQYF
J gene: TRBJ2-1; V gene: TRBV24-1; clone size: NA; D gene: TRBD2; CDR3 DNA: TGTGCCACCAGTGAAACTAGCGGGAGGGCCGTTAATGAGCAGTTCTTC; CDR3 protein: CATSETSGRAVNEQFF
J gene: TRBJ1-6; V gene: TRBV5-1; clone size: NA; D gene: NA; CDR3 DNA: TGCGCCAGCAGGGAGACAGCGAACTATAATTCACCCCTCCACTTT; CDR3 protein: CASRETANYNSPLHF
J gene: TRBJ2-6; V gene: TRBV30; clone size: NA; D gene: NA; CDR3 DNA: TGTGCCTGGAGTGTTGGTGGGGCCAACGTCCTGACTTTC; CDR3 protein: CAWSVGGANVLTF
J gene: TRBJ1-1; V gene: TRBV5-4; clone size: few; D gene: NA; CDR3 DNA: TGTGCCAGCACCCTCGGAATGGGAGCTGAAGCTTTCTTT; CDR3 protein: CASTLGMGAEAFF
J gene: TRBJ2-5; V gene: TRBV18; clone size: few; D gene: TRBD2; CDR3 DNA: TGTGCCAGCTCACCTCTAGCGGGTGAAGGGACCCAGTACTTC; CDR3 protein: CASSPLAGEGTQYF
J gene: TRBJ2-3; V gene: TRBV6-6; clone size: NA; D gene: NA; CDR3 DNA: TGTGCCAGCACCGGAGTAGGGTTAGATACGCAGTATTTT; CDR3 protein: CASTGVGLDTQYF
J gene: TRBJ1-5; V gene: TRBV7-8; clone size: NA; D gene: TRBD1; CDR3 DNA: TGTGCCAGCAGCTTAGGCAGGGGGCGAAGCAATCAGCCCCAGCATTTT; CDR3 protein: CASSLGRGRSNQPQHF
J gene: TRBJ1-6; V gene: TRBV2; clone size: NA; D gene: NA; CDR3 DNA: TGTGCCAGCATTTTCGGAGGCAGGCCCTTCAATAATTCACCCCTCCACTTT; CDR3 protein: CASIFGGRPFNNSPLHF
J gene: TRBJ2-7; V gene: TRBV7-9; clone size: once; D gene: NA; CDR3 DNA: TGTGCCAGCAGCGAAGTGGGGGCCAGCGGCTACGAGCAGTACTTC; CDR3 protein: CASSEVGASGYEQYF
J gene: TRBJ2-1; V gene: TRBV18; clone size: NA; D gene: NA; CDR3 DNA: TGTGCCAGCTCACCATCCGCAGGTGTCTGGAATGAGCAGTTCTTC; CDR3 protein: CASSPSAGVWNEQFF
J gene: TRBJ1-2; V gene: TRBV18; clone size: NA; D gene: NA; CDR3 DNA: TGTGCCAGCTCACCACCCACCAGGGGTGGCTATGGCTACACCTTC; CDR3 protein: CASSPPTRGGYGYTF
J gene: TRBJ1-1; V gene: TRBV2; clone size: NA; D gene: NA; CDR3 DNA: TGTGCCAGCAGGTGGACAGCCACTGAAGCTTTCTTT; CDR3 protein: CASRWTATEAFF
J gene: TRBJ1-2; V gene: TRBV7-9; clone size: once; D gene: NA; CDR3 DNA: TGTGCCAGCAGCTTTAGGGGAGGAGGCTACACCTTC; CDR3 protein: CASSFRGGGYTF
J gene: TRBJ2-7; V gene: TRBV4-1; clone size: NA; D gene: NA; CDR3 DNA: TGCGCCAGCAGCATACCGTCAGCTAATAGCGGTATAGCCTACGAGCAGTACTTC; CDR3 protein: CASSIPSANSGIAYEQYF
J gene: TRBJ1-1; V gene: TRBV29-1; clone size: few; D gene: TRBD1; CDR3 DNA: TGCAGCGCCCCAACCCGACAGGGCGGCGCTGAAGCTTTCTTT; CDR3 protein: CSAPTRQGGAEAFF
J gene: TRBJ1-1; V gene: TRBV2; clone size: NA; D gene: NA; CDR3 DNA: TGTGCCAGCACCTTTATACAGGGCGGGAACACTGAAGCTTTCTTT; CDR3 protein: CASTFIQGGNTEAFF
J gene: TRBJ1-5; V gene: TRBV30; clone size: once; D gene: TRBD1; CDR3 DNA: TGTGCCTGGAGTGTGGTAGGGGGCGAATCGGGCAATCAGCCCCAGCATTTT; CDR3 protein: CAWSVVGGESGNQPQHF
J gene: TRBJ2-1; V gene: TRBV3-1/TRBV3-2; clone size: NA; D gene: TRBD2; CDR3 DNA: TGTGCCAGCAGCCAAAGGACTAGCGGGAATGAGCAGTTCTTC; CDR3 protein: CASSQRTSGNEQFF
J gene: TRBJ1-6; V gene: TRBV27; clone size: NA; D gene: NA; CDR3 DNA: TGTGCCAGCAGGAAACTCGGGGGAGGGTCACCCCTCCACTTT; CDR3 protein: CASRKLGGGSPLHF
J gene: TRBJ1-5; V gene: TRBV28; clone size: NA; D gene: NA; CDR3 DNA: TGTGCCAGCAGTACCCTCTCGGACAGAAATCAGCCCCAGCATTTT; CDR3 protein: CASSTLSDRNQPQHF
J gene: TRBJ2-5; V gene: TRBV4-2; clone size: NA; D gene: TRBD2; CDR3 DNA: TGTGCCAGCAGCCAACGAGCGGGGCAAGCCCAGTACTTC; CDR3 protein: CASSQRAGQAQYF
J gene: TRBJ1-1; V gene: TRBV30; clone size: NA; D gene: NA; CDR3 DNA: TGTGCCTGGGTGGGAATGAACACTGAAGCTTTCTTT; CDR3 protein: CAWVGMNTEAFF